This TCR beta chain was sequenced during a study of blood T cell repertoires in COVID-19. The data were produced by immunoSEQ multiplex PCR, yet TCRdb's version contains in-frame clones alone and is incomplete. Of about 480,000 clones in the sample, roughly 90% were seen once. This TCR derives from a woman in her thirties or forties who had recovered from COVID-19. The specimen was PBMCs or T cells enriched from blood (not recorded which).

The CDR3 bases are TGCGCCAGCAGCCAAGATCAGGCAGGGAACTATGGCTACACCTTC. Its protein is CASSQDQAGNYGYTF. The V call is TRBV4-1, the J call TRBJ1-2; weak D call: TRBD1 (5 bases). CDR1 and CDR2 (germline): MGHRA, YSYEKL. The CDR3 runs to 15 residues. Between the trimmed V and J ends, which lost 0 bases and 2 bases, there was a span of 10 bases.